Below, 10 T cell receptor beta chains from the same sample are listed, as sequenced in a study of blood T cell repertoires in COVID-19. This table comes from immunoSEQ multiplex PCR, and its TCRdb copy is limited to in-frame clones, with some not included. Found here are approximately 88,000 clones, over 65% of them singletons; the top ten hold roughly 15%. The sequenced sample was peripheral blood. Receptors originate from a woman in her 70s with acute or convalescent COVID-19.

J is TRBJ1-4 and V is TRBV5-4; TRBD1 might be the D (5 bases). The germline V gene encodes CDR1 SGHNT and CDR2 YYREEE (reference sequence). There are 15 residues in the CDR3. Trimming pared 2 bases from V and 2 bases from J, leaving 10 bases between. The CDR3 region has the DNA TGTGCCAGCAGCTTAGGGGTCGGTACTAATGAAAAACTGTTTTTT. Amino acid sequence: CASSLGVGTNEKLFF.

This clone turned up a few times. Compared with germline, one end of the junction differs, possibly owing to a read error. V is TRBV5-1 and J is TRBJ2-3; 9 bases match TRBD1. CDR1 is SGHRS and CDR2 is YFSETQ in the germline V gene. CDR3 size: 15 residues. The CDR3 DNA follows: TGCGCCAGCAGTTTGGGACAGGGCGTAACAGATACGCAGTATTTT. Protein sequence: CASSLGQGVTDTQYF.

The V gene is TRBV19, the J gene TRBJ2-1, with 9 positions matching TRBD2. The germline V gene encodes CDR1 LNHDA and CDR2 SQIVND (reference sequence). V lost 6 bases to trimming and J lost 7 bases; unmatched junction nucleotides: 19. The CDR3 is 18 amino acids. CDR3 sequence (DNA): TGTGCCAGTAGCCCCGGGCACACCCTCAGACTAGCGGAAAATGAGCAGTTCTTC. Translating gives CASSPGHTLRLAENEQFF. The full variable domain, its missing parts supplied by reference TRBV19 and TRBJ2-1, is DGGITQSPKYLFRKEGQNVTLSCEQNLNHDAMYWYRQDPGQGLRLIYYSQIVNDFQKGDIAEGYSVSREKKESFPLTVTSAQKNPTAFYLCASSPGHTLRLAENEQFFGPGTRLTVL.

This clone showed up just a few times. The chain is built from TRBV27 and TRBJ1-1; D unresolved. Germline loops: CDR1 MNHEY, CDR2 SMNVEV (reference sequence). The CDR3 contains 14 residues. Trimming left V 2 bases short and J 0 bases short, with 7 bases between. CDR3 bases: TGTGCCAGCAGTTTAAACAGAATGAACACTGAAGCTTTCTTT. Its translation is CASSLNRMNTEAFF.

The chain combines TRBV7-2 with TRBJ2-2; unclear D gene. CDR1 and CDR2 from the germline V gene are SGHTA and FQGNSA. V shed 1 base and J shed 1 base, with 4 bases lying between them. CDR3 length equals 14 residues. This chain's CDR3 is CASSLGQNTGELFF. CDR3 DNA sequence: TGTGCCAGCAGCTTAGGACAGAACACCGGGGAGCTGTTTTTT.

The J gene is TRBJ2-1, the V gene TRBV6-2 or TRBV6-3, with a possible D match to TRBD2 (5 bases). Germline CDR1 MNHEY, CDR2 SVGEGT. The V end lost 6 bases, the J end lost 4 bases, and 37 bases lay between the germline ends. The CDR3 has 22 residues. The CDR3 loop reads CASSPIRPNLGPSRAWYNEQFF. DNA of the CDR3: TGTGCCAGCAGCCCTATCCGCCCCAACCTAGGGCCTAGCCGGGCGTGGTACAATGAGCAGTTCTTC.

V and J are TRBV19 and TRBJ2-1; 13 bases map to TRBD2. The V and J ends lost 4 bases and 9 bases, in that order; junction bases with no gene match: 9. Germline CDR1 and CDR2: LNHDA and SQIVND (reference sequence). The CDR3 is 16 amino acids. The CDR3 bases are TGTGCCAGTAGTAGACTAGCGGGAGGAGGGCCTGTTGAGCAGTTCTTC. It is translated as CASSRLAGGGPVEQFF.

The chain joins TRBV19 to TRBJ2-1; TRBD2 might be the D (5 bases). V gave up 4 bases and J gave up 6 bases, with 13 bases separating them. The CDR3 spans 14 residues. CDR1 is LNHDA and CDR2 is SQIVND in the germline V gene (reference sequence). CDR3 region: CASSKEATGNEQFF. CDR3 in DNA: TGTGCCAGTAGTAAGGAGGCTACTGGCAATGAGCAGTTCTTC. The full variable domain, rest sourced from reference TRBV19 and TRBJ2-1, is DGGITQSPKYLFRKEGQNVTLSCEQNLNHDAMYWYRQDPGQGLRLIYYSQIVNDFQKGDIAEGYSVSREKKESFPLTVTSAQKNPTAFYLCASSKEATGNEQFFGPGTRLTVL.

V usage is TRBV7-8 and J usage is TRBJ1-1; a possible D gene is TRBD1 (6 bases). This CDR3 is 15 amino acids long. Per the germline V gene, CDR1 is SGHVS and CDR2 is FQNEAQ. The V end was cut by 1 base, the J end by 1 base, with 10 bases between. The DNA of the CDR3 is TGTGCCAGCAGCTTAGGGTCAGGGGCGAACACTGAAGCTTTCTTT. Its translation is CASSLGSGANTEAFF.

This chain connects TRBV6-4 to TRBJ2-1; TRBD2 agrees at 11 bases. The CDR3 covers 17 residues. The germline V gene has CDR1 MRHNA and CDR2 SNTAGT. The junction had 11 bases not matched to a gene; V was cut back by 4 bases and J by 6 bases. CDR3 sequence reads: CASSVSSSGGYSNEQFF. Here the CDR3 DNA reads TGTGCCAGCAGTGTGAGCTCTAGCGGGGGGTATAGCAATGAGCAGTTCTTC.